This TCR beta chain was captured in a study of T cell responses to AZD1222 COVID-19 vaccine. CDR1 is MNHEY and CDR2 is SMNVEV in the germline V gene (reference sequence). This CDR3 has 11 residues. The V gene lost 2 bases and the J gene lost 6 bases, with 3 bases spanning the gap. Assay used: immunoSEQ multiplex PCR; TCRdb lists only in-frame clones, some missing. The sample holds 95,000 to 150,000 clones, 92% seen once. This specimen consisted of peripheral blood, obtained on day 0 of AZD1222 vaccination. This clonotype originated in an adult in good health. This chain connects TRBV27 to TRBJ2-3, with unresolved D. The CDR3 protein is CASSLGDTQYF. The CDR3 DNA sequence: TGTGCCAGCAGTTTAGGGGATACGCAGTATTTT.